This TCR beta chain was identified in a study of blood T cell repertoires in COVID-19 (dated by TCRdb to the early 2020s). The study in broad terms: The collaborator samples originated in the United States, Italy and Spain and spanned the acute and convalescent phases of COVID-19. The material from the prospective study consisted of cDNA or gDNA derived from T cells, B-cell-depleted T cells, or PBMCs. Subjects who had been exposed to COVID-19, were actively infected with it, or had recovered from it provided the deeply sampled blood TCRbeta repertoires that made up the dataset. A freely available public database, intended as a resource for researchers studying the immune response to SARS-CoV-2, is where the repertoires were released. The samples were drawn from two sources: the first 160 participants of the ongoing ImmuneRACE study, and some 1,300 subjects contributed by 6 global collaborators. The sample metadata nearly always contained a de-identified subject ID, COVID-19 status, age in years and sex. HLA class I and class II types, where available, came from metadata supplied by the sample provider rather than from assay-based typing. The study at large found these results: The quantity of clinical and demographic metadata differed by source and by participant and was supplied without curation.

TCRbeta CDR3 regions were amplified from genomic DNA using the immunoSEQ Assay, a bias-controlled multiplex PCR. The published analysis was carried out like this. Within the assay, amplification of reference gene primers was used to estimate how many nucleated cells each sample contained. To quantify the absolute abundance of each unique TCRbeta CDR3 rearrangement, sequence reads were collapsed and filtered. For each sample, productive Simpson clonality was calculated by taking the square root of Simpson's diversity index across productive rearrangements. TCRdb limited this immuneACCESS table to in-frame rearrangements with V and J called. A share of clones is missing; checked studies link under half to unresolved V genes, and the rest is unexplained. Clone size and V and J calls were adopted from that table, with D and trimming inferred from the DNA. The sample table records 150,000 to 160,000 clones; 65% to 90% of these occur just once. The top ten clonotypes cover almost 10% of the sample.

A note on this clone: Its antigen remains undetermined. It has no much larger one-base neighbor in the sample; base qualities were not kept.

Each collaborating institution followed its own protocols to collect whole blood in K2EDTA tubes. For TCRbeta analysis, collaborators shipped samples in one of three forms: frozen whole blood, isolated PBMCs, or DNA extracted from either of those sample types. Clipping removes 4 bases from V and 3 bases from J, with 14 as the unmatched junction base count. CDR1 and CDR2 are drawn from the germline V gene: MNHNS, SASEGT. Spanning cysteine to phenylalanine, the CDR3 consists of 18 amino acids. The CDR3 DNA has 54 bases and is translated from base 1. The sequence links TRBV6-1 to TRBJ2-7; 11 bases in the junction line up with TRBD1. Sequenced sample: peripheral blood. This receptor was identified in a woman between 50 and 59 years old with acute or convalescent COVID-19. The CDR3 reads as follows: CASSARLVGQGGFYEQYF. The bases are TGTGCCAGCAGTGCCCGATTAGTGGGACAGGGGGGATTCTACGAGCAGTACTTC.